What follows are 14 T cell receptor beta chains derived from one specimen sequenced in a study of lymphopenia after photon versus proton radiotherapy. Some clones are missing from TCRdb's copy, which holds only in-frame ones; the method was immunoSEQ multiplex PCR. The repertoire includes some 30,000 clones, approximately 95% of them detected once, and just over 0.7% sits in the top ten. Sequences were derived from peripheral blood, sampled from a patient treated with photon-based radiotherapy. Receptors were obtained from a woman aged 50 to 60 with cholangiocarcinoma.

The chain is built from TRBV19 and TRBJ2-1, with TRBD2 matching over 10 bases. The V segment lost 1 base and the J segment 4 bases; nucleotides outside the gene matches: 4. CDR1 is LNHDA and CDR2 is SQIVND in the germline V gene (reference sequence). CDR3 size: 16 residues. In DNA, the CDR3 is TGTGCCAGTAGTATAGGTCAACTAGCGGGGTACAATGAGCAGTTCTTC. The encoded protein is CASSIGQLAGYNEQFF.

The chain joins TRBV5-1 to TRBJ1-2; the D gene is possibly TRBD1 (6 bases). Germline CDR1 is SGHRS and CDR2 is YFSETQ. The CDR3 sequence is 16 residues long. Trimming shortened V by 0 bases and J by 4 bases, and 16 bases separated the two germline ends. CDR3 sequence reads: CASSLVRGLWSYGYTF. The CDR3 bases are TGCGCCAGCAGCTTGGTGCGGGGGCTATGGAGCTATGGCTACACCTTC.

This clone was seen once. The V gene is TRBV2, the J gene TRBJ1-3; 10 nucleotides line up with TRBD1. The CDR3 has 16 amino acids. Germline V gene lookup returns CDR1 SNHLY and CDR2 FYNNEI. The V and J ends lost 2 bases and 2 bases, in that order; junction bases with no gene match: 3. DNA for the CDR3: TGTGCCAGCAGTGAAACCGGGACAGGGGCTGGAAACACCATATATTTT. Protein: CASSETGTGAGNTIYF.

The rearrangement joins TRBV5-1 to TRBJ1-2; D perhaps matches TRBD1 (6 bases). Per the germline V gene, CDR1 is SGHRS and CDR2 is YFSETQ. The CDR3 spans 13 residues. The germline V and J ends were trimmed by 2 bases and 8 bases, with 13 bases remaining between them. The chain's CDR3 is CASSFAGAGGYTF. The CDR3 DNA reads as TGCGCCAGCAGCTTCGCAGGGGCCGGGGGCTACACCTTC.

V usage is TRBV5-1 and J usage is TRBJ1-2; 7 nucleotides agree with TRBD1. After removal of 5 bases from V and 6 bases from J, the junction contained 13 bases not matched to a gene. This CDR3 contains 15 residues. The germline gives CDR1 SGHRS, CDR2 YFSETQ. The CDR3 region is CASRGTGASVNGYTF. DNA for the CDR3: TGCGCCAGCAGGGGAACAGGGGCGAGTGTAAATGGCTACACCTTC.

The chain combines TRBV27 with TRBJ1-5; maybe TRBD1 (5 bases). The germline gives CDR1 MNHEY, CDR2 SMNVEV (reference sequence). V lost 6 bases to trimming and J lost 1 base, with 13 bases between them. CDR3 length: 15 amino acids. CDR3 in amino acids: CASRPGRLSNQPQHF. The CDR3 nucleotides read TGTGCCAGCAGACCGGGACGCTTAAGCAATCAGCCCCAGCATTTT.

This clone was detected only once. The gene calls are TRBV18 and TRBJ2-7; maybe TRBD1 (5 bases). Germline V gene lookup returns CDR1 KGHSH and CDR2 LQKENI. Trimming pared 3 bases from V and 1 base from J, leaving 19 bases between. The CDR3 extends over 17 amino acids. The chain's CDR3 is CASSPFPDTALSYEQYF. The DNA for the CDR3 is TGTGCCAGCTCACCTTTTCCGGACACCGCCTTATCCTACGAGCAGTACTTC.

This chain connects TRBV4-3 to TRBJ2-2; TRBD2 might be the D (6 bases). In germline, CDR1 is LGHNA, CDR2 YSLEER. V was pared by 1 base and J by 6 bases, with 12 bases between. The length of the CDR3 is 15 residues. This CDR3 reads CASSQGGRGSGELFF. The CDR3, as DNA: TGCGCCAGCAGCCAAGGGGGACGGGGGTCCGGGGAGCTGTTTTTT.

V usage is TRBV18 and J usage is TRBJ2-7; D is undetermined. The CDR3 length is 14 residues. The V and J ends lost 6 bases and 0 bases respectively, with 12 bases between them. Germline values: CDR1 KGHSH, CDR2 LQKENI. CDR3 loop: CASSIPGLSYEQYF. CDR3 sequence (DNA): TGTGCCAGCTCTATCCCGGGCCTCTCCTACGAGCAGTACTTC.

The chain recombines TRBV7-2 with TRBJ1-5; D is possibly TRBD1 (6 bases). V was pared by 1 base and J by 3 bases, with 7 bases between. The CDR3 is made up of 14 amino acids. CDR1 is SGHTA and CDR2 is FQGNSA in the germline V gene. Here the CDR3 reads CASSLGTVNQPQHF. As DNA, the CDR3 is TGTGCCAGCAGCTTAGGGACAGTCAATCAGCCCCAGCATTTT.

The V gene is TRBV5-4, the J gene TRBJ1-3; unclear D gene. V was shortened by 4 bases and J by 0 bases, with 14 bases between the two germline ends. This CDR3 is built from 16 residues. Germline V gene sequence: CDR1 SGHNT, CDR2 YYREEE (reference sequence). In DNA, the CDR3 is TGTGCCAGCAGCCCCGACTTTCAGAGCTCTGGAAACACCATATATTTT. Protein product: CASSPDFQSSGNTIYF.

The V gene is TRBV7-2, the J gene TRBJ2-7, with D unclear. V lost 5 bases, J lost 2 bases, and 4 bases lay in between. Germline V gene data show CDR1 as SGHTA and CDR2 as FQGNSA. The CDR3 totals 11 residues. The chain's CDR3 is CASSTTYEQYF. The CDR3 nucleotides read TGTGCCAGCAGCACCACCTACGAGCAGTACTTC.

The rearrangement links TRBV27 to TRBJ1-1, with D possibly TRBD1 on 5 matching bases. The V gene lost 4 bases and the J gene lost 4 bases, with 19 bases spanning the gap. The germline V gene has CDR1 MNHEY and CDR2 SMNVEV (reference sequence). This CDR3 contains 16 residues. In DNA form, the CDR3 reads TGTGCCAGCAGTTCCCTTTCAGGGATTGGCGGCACTGAAGCTTTCTTT. Translating gives CASSSLSGIGGTEAFF.

The chain links TRBV21-1 to TRBJ1-1; the table's D call, TRBD1, has no DNA check behind it. TRBV21-1 is termed a pseudogene. CDR3 size: 18 residues. The CDR3 loop reads CAIQPRSGTGGASLEAFF. The CDR3 region has the DNA TGTGCCATCCAACCGAGGTCCGGGACAGGGGGCGCATCCCTCGAAGCTTTCTTT.